This T cell receptor beta chain was obtained from a study of a mutant IDH1 vaccine in newly diagnosed glioma. Clones were read by immunoSEQ multiplex PCR, and TCRdb kept only the in-frame ones, dropping some. The sample lists over 50,000 clones; around 81% were seen once. Time point here: week 5, during vaccination. Mutant IDH1 20-mer peptide, at 300 ug, made up each vaccine dose, with topical imiquimod. A word on this clone: Its antigen is unknown.

Germline V CDR1 and CDR2: SNHLY, FYNNEI. The CDR3 length is 14 residues. V lost 4 bases to trimming and J lost 6 bases; unmatched junction nucleotides: 2. The J gene is TRBJ1-6, the V gene TRBV2; TRBD1 aligns across 8 bases. This TCR came from a young man with glioma. Sample: PBMCs, taken from a glioma patient whose treatment included an IDH1 peptide vaccine. CDR3 DNA sequence: TGTGCCAGCAGTGTGGACAGGGCTAATTCACCCCTCCACTTT. This encodes CASSVDRANSPLHF.